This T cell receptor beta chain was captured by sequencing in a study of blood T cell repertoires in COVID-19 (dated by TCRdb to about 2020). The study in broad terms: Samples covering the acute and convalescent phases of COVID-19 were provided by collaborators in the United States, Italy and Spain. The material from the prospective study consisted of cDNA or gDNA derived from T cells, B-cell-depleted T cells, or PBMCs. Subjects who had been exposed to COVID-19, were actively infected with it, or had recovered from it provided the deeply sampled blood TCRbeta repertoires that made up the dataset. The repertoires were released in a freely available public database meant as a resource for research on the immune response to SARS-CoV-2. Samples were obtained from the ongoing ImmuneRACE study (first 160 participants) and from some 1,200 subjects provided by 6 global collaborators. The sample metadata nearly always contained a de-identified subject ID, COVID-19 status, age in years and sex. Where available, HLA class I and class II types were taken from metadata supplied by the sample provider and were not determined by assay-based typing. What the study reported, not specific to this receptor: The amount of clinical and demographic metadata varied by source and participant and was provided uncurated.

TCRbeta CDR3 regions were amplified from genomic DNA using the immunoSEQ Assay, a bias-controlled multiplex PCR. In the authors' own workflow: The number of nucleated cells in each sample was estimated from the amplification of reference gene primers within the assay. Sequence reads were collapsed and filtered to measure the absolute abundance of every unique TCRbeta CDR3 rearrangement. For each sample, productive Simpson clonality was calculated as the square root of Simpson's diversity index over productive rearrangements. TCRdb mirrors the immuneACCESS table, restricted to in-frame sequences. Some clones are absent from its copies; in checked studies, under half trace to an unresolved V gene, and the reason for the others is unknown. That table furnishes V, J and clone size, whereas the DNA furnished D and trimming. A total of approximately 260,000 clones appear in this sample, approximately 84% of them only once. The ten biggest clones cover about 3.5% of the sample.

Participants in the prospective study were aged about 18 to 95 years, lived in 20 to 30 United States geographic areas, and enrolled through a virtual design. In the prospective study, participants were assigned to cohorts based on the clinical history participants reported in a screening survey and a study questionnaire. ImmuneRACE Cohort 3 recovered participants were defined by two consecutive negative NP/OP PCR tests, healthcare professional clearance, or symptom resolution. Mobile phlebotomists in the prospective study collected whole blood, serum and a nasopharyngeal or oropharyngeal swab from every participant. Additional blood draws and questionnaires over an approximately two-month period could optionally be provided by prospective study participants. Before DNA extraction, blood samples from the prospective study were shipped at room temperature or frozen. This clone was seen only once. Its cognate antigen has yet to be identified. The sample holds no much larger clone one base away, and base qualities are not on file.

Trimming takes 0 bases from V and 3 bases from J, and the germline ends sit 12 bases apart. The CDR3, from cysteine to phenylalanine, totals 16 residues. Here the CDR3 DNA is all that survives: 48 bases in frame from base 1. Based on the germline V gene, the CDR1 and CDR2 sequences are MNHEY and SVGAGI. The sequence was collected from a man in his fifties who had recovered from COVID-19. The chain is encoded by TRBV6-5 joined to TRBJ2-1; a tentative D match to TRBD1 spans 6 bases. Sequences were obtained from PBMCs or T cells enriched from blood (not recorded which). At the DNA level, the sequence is TGTGCCAGCAGTTACTCGAGTCCAGGGGACTACAATGAGCAGTTCTTC. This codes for CASSYSSPGDYNEQFF.